Described below is a single T cell receptor (beta chain) sequence and its context. This clonotype was counted a few times. Its antigen is currently not known. Base quality data are lacking; no much larger clone is found one base away. The library came from multiplex PCR. The data were produced on an Illumina HiSeq 4000. CDR3 regions were amplified by Arm-PCR with iRepertoire HTBI primers to construct TCR beta libraries. Before sequencing, the PCR products underwent gel purification. The study's own analysis went as follows. Across samples, around 58 TRBV and 13 to 15 TRBJ segments were identified and used for gene usage analysis of CDR3 amino acid clonotypes. Filtered high-quality paired reads were merged into contigs using COPE and FqMerger. BLAST was used to align contigs to the IMGT TRBV, TRBD and TRBJ reference genes, and CDR3 was defined following IMGT. Any clonotype with a frequency above 0.1% was counted as a highly expanded clone. Shannon entropy served as the measure of repertoire diversity, while the Gini coefficient captured V-J evenness. Clonotypes shared by more than one individual were considered public. Using fastp trimming at Q25 and MiXCR clonotype assembly, TCRdb reanalyzed the public sequencing data and kept in-frame beta chains. Each record represents a unique CDR3 protein, reported with the most common genes and DNA among its rows. The V and J calls reflect TCRdb's pipeline rather than the authors' work. Across this sample there are approximately 470,000 distinct CDR3 sequences, with less than 25% seen only once. The biggest ten clones account for 6.5% to 10% of the sample.

The sample comes from a study of regulatory T cells in long-lasting Graves disease (dated by TCRdb to the early 2020s). Broadly, across the study: Persistent Graves' disease was defined as antithyroid drug treatment for over 5 years with persistently positive TSH receptor autoantibodies. Peripheral blood TCR sequencing and RNA sequencing compared persistent Graves' disease patients with newly diagnosed Graves' disease patients. In the clinical cohort, patients with persistent Graves' disease had used antithyroid drugs for an average of about 9.4 years. A total of around 35 samples underwent TCR sequencing, from around 13 patients with persistent Graves' disease and some 20 patients with newly diagnosed Graves' disease. The study was registered as a clinical trial and conducted in China. The study at large found these results: The small sample size was acknowledged by the authors as a limitation that may reduce accuracy. Sequencing and analysis were limited to the TCR beta chain. More public clonotypes were shared among persistent patients (over 2,500) than among newly diagnosed patients (just under 1,000). The study examined only peripheral blood because the primary lesion, thyroid tissue, could not be accessed. Compared with newly diagnosed patients, patients with persistent Graves' disease had lower TCR Shannon entropy and fewer highly expanded clones, which suggests clonal expansion.

The intended sense of this specimen's time point label: persistent/refractory GD, antithyroid drugs over 5 years with positive TRAb. For both TCR sequencing and RNA sequencing, RNA was extracted from PBMCs in TRIzol. Graves' disease was diagnosed according to American Thyroid Association guidelines. The patients came from an endocrinology department in Xi'an, China. Each patient gave approximately 10 milliliters of peripheral blood, collected in an EDTA anticoagulant tube. Ficoll Paque Plus density gradient separation was used to isolate PBMCs, and no further T cell sorting was performed. An Agilent 2100 Bioanalyzer and agarose gel were used to check RNA quality, while a NanoDrop 2000 measured RNA concentration. The sequence was collected from a female donor with Graves disease. The sample in question was peripheral blood mononuclear cells (PBMCs), obtained when the disease was refractory, from a patient treated with antithyroid drugs.

CDR3 reads: CASSLETSAYEQYF. The nucleotide sequence reads as follows: TGCGCCAGCAGCTTGGAGACTAGCGCCTACGAGCAGTACTTC. The receptor chain draws on TRBV5-1 and TRBJ2-7, with TRBD2 identical over 8 junction bases. The CDR1 and CDR2 encoded by the germline V gene are SGHRS and YFSETQ. The CDR3 contains 14 residues, cysteine and phenylalanine counted. Of all the DNA, just the CDR3 is kept, 42 bases in frame from base 1. V has 0 bases trimmed and J has 2 bases trimmed; junction bases matching no gene number 1.